The clone carrying this T cell receptor (beta chain) was recorded once. TCRdb passed the 5' RACE reads through MiXCR, listing each CDR3 protein once. The table has 3,500 to 5,000 distinct CDR3 sequences, approximately 32% seen once. These data are taken from a study of neurological immune-mediated disorders. The sequence was obtained from a man in his fifties or sixties with HTLV-1-associated myelopathy (HAM/TSP). Sequenced material: CD8+ T cells from blood.

The CDR3 nucleotides read TGCGCCAGCAGCCAAGAATTACAGGGTCCTTTTTCCTACGAGCAGTACTTC. This translates into CASSQELQGPFSYEQYF. The chain links TRBV4-3 to TRBJ2-7, with D possibly TRBD1 on 6 matching bases. Trimming stripped 0 bases from V and 1 base from J, with 16 bases between. This CDR3 is built from 17 residues. Germline CDR1 is LGHNA and CDR2 is YSLEER.